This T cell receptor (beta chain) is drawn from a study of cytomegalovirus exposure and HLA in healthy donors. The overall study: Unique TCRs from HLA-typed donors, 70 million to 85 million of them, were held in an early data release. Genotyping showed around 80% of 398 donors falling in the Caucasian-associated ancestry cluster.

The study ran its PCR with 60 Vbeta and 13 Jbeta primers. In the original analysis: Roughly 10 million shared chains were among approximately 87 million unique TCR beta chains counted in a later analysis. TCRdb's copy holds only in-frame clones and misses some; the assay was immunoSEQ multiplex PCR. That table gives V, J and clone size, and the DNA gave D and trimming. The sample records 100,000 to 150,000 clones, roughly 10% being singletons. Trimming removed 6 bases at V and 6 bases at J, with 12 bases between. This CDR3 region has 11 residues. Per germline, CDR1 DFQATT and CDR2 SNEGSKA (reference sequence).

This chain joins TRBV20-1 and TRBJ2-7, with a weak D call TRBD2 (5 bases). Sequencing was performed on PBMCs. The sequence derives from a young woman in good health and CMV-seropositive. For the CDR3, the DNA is TGCAGTGCCCCGCTTGCGGGCGAGCAGTACTTC. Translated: CSAPLAGEQYF.